The rows below give T cell receptor beta chains drawn from one sample of a study of blood T cells in healthy people across ages. TCRdb used MiXCR to reprocess the 5' RACE reads, holding one entry per CDR3 protein. The sample holds 1.4 million or so distinct CDR3 sequences, 42% seen once. Sequenced: blood. Receptor source: a woman between 18 and 30 years old in good health. The CDR3 runs from the conserved cysteine through the conserved F or W. D genes are given only for firm matches. The size of a clone is reported for some rows only, either as once, few or many, or as a class for expanded clones.

j_gene: TRBJ1-6; abundance: few; v_gene: TRBV5-1; d_gene: -; CDR3aa: CASSSDRQLNSPLHF; CDR3nt: TGCGCCAGCAGCTCCGACAGGCAATTAAATTCACCCCTCCACTTT
j_gene: TRBJ2-7; abundance: few; v_gene: TRBV29-1; d_gene: TRBD2; CDR3aa: CSVRASGTYEQYF; CDR3nt: TGCAGCGTTAGGGCTAGCGGGACCTACGAGCAGTACTTC
j_gene: TRBJ2-5; abundance: -; v_gene: TRBV7-9; d_gene: TRBD2; CDR3aa: CASSLVRGAQETQYF; CDR3nt: TGTGCCAGCAGCTTAGTGCGGGGGGCACAAGAGACCCAGTACTTC
j_gene: TRBJ1-4; abundance: -; v_gene: TRBV7-2; d_gene: -; CDR3aa: CASSLTGSRGKLFF; CDR3nt: TGTGCCAGCAGCTTAACCGGGTCCAGGGGAAAACTGTTTTTT
j_gene: TRBJ1-3; abundance: -; v_gene: TRBV3-1; d_gene: -; CDR3aa: CASSQDHRSGNTIYF; CDR3nt: TGTGCCAGCAGCCAAGATCATAGGTCTGGAAACACCATATATTTT
j_gene: TRBJ2-1; abundance: many; v_gene: TRBV28; d_gene: TRBD2; CDR3aa: CASSPIAGGYNEQFF; CDR3nt: TGTGCCAGCAGTCCGATAGCGGGAGGCTACAATGAGCAGTTCTTC
j_gene: TRBJ1-1; abundance: few; v_gene: TRBV29-1; d_gene: -; CDR3aa: CSGVYTEAFF; CDR3nt: TGCAGCGGAGTCTATACTGAAGCTTTCTTT
j_gene: TRBJ2-2; abundance: -; v_gene: TRBV4-3; d_gene: TRBD2; CDR3aa: CASSQVLSGRSAGELFF; CDR3nt: TGCGCCAGCAGCCAAGTATTGAGCGGGAGAAGCGCCGGGGAGCTGTTTTTT
j_gene: TRBJ2-7; abundance: -; v_gene: TRBV4-1; d_gene: -; CDR3aa: CASSQDSNYEQYF; CDR3nt: TGCGCCAGCAGCCAAGACTCAAACTACGAGCAGTACTTC
j_gene: TRBJ1-1; abundance: -; v_gene: TRBV4-1; d_gene: TRBD1; CDR3aa: CASSQADRMNTEAFF; CDR3nt: TGCGCCAGCAGCCAAGCGGACAGGATGAACACTGAAGCTTTCTTT
j_gene: TRBJ2-5; abundance: few; v_gene: TRBV20-1; d_gene: -; CDR3aa: CSAPPWGSQETQYF; CDR3nt: TGCAGTGCTCCCCCTTGGGGGTCCCAAGAGACCCAGTACTTC
j_gene: TRBJ2-1; abundance: -; v_gene: TRBV20-1; d_gene: TRBD2; CDR3aa: CSATSVYSYNEQFF; CDR3nt: TGCAGTGCAACTAGCGTCTACTCCTACAATGAGCAGTTCTTC
j_gene: TRBJ1-2; abundance: -; v_gene: TRBV7-9; d_gene: -; CDR3aa: CASSTGGPKGGYTF; CDR3nt: TGTGCCAGCAGCACGGGCGGCCCCAAGGGCGGCTACACCTTC
j_gene: TRBJ1-1; abundance: -; v_gene: TRBV20-1; d_gene: TRBD1; CDR3aa: CSAHAGGRGLTEAFF; CDR3nt: TGCAGTGCTCATGCGGGTGGCAGGGGGCTCACTGAAGCTTTCTTT
j_gene: TRBJ1-2; abundance: -; v_gene: TRBV18; d_gene: -; CDR3aa: CASSQPDPSYGYTF; CDR3nt: TGTGCCAGCTCACAACCAGATCCCTCCTATGGCTACACCTTC
j_gene: TRBJ2-7; abundance: -; v_gene: TRBV27; d_gene: TRBD2; CDR3aa: CASSLNAGDSYEQYF; CDR3nt: TGTGCCAGCAGCCTCAATGCGGGAGACTCATACGAGCAGTACTTC
j_gene: TRBJ1-5; abundance: -; v_gene: TRBV20-1; d_gene: -; CDR3aa: CSARDTSYSNQPQHF; CDR3nt: TGCAGTGCTAGGGACACAAGCTATAGCAATCAGCCCCAGCATTTT
j_gene: TRBJ2-5; abundance: -; v_gene: TRBV5-1; d_gene: -; CDR3aa: CASSFRDGGIGTQYF; CDR3nt: TGCGCCAGCAGCTTCCGAGACGGAGGTATAGGGACCCAGTACTTC
j_gene: TRBJ1-1; abundance: -; v_gene: TRBV7-9; d_gene: -; CDR3aa: CASSPAWGAEAFF; CDR3nt: TGTGCCAGCAGCCCGGCTTGGGGCGCTGAAGCTTTCTTT
j_gene: TRBJ2-1; abundance: -; v_gene: TRBV7-3; d_gene: -; CDR3aa: CASSLPGRSYNEQFF; CDR3nt: TGTGCCAGCAGCCTACCGGGACGATCCTACAATGAGCAGTTCTTC
j_gene: TRBJ2-1; abundance: once; v_gene: TRBV24-1; d_gene: -; CDR3aa: CATSVGWEQFF; CDR3nt: TGTGCCACCAGTGTTGGCTGGGAGCAGTTCTTC
j_gene: TRBJ1-5; abundance: -; v_gene: TRBV18; d_gene: -; CDR3aa: CASSPLHNSNQPQHF; CDR3nt: TGTGCCAGCTCACCTCTTCACAATAGCAATCAGCCCCAGCATTTT
j_gene: TRBJ2-7; abundance: few; v_gene: TRBV20-1; d_gene: -; CDR3aa: CSVGGAMNEQYF; CDR3nt: TGCAGTGTAGGGGGGGCAATGAACGAGCAGTACTTC
j_gene: TRBJ2-1; abundance: -; v_gene: TRBV4-3; d_gene: -; CDR3aa: CASSQDVAGAGYNEQFF; CDR3nt: TGCGCCAGCAGCCAAGATGTCGCGGGGGCGGGCTACAATGAGCAGTTCTTC
j_gene: TRBJ2-3; abundance: -; v_gene: TRBV20-1; d_gene: TRBD2; CDR3aa: CSAPRRGLAGVPTHTDTQYF; CDR3nt: TGCAGTGCGCCGAGAAGAGGACTAGCGGGGGTCCCCACACACACAGATACGCAGTATTTT
j_gene: TRBJ1-6; abundance: -; v_gene: TRBV27; d_gene: -; CDR3aa: CASSFGFPYNSPLHF; CDR3nt: TGTGCCAGCAGTTTCGGCTTCCCCTATAATTCACCCCTCCACTTT
j_gene: TRBJ2-5; abundance: -; v_gene: TRBV28; d_gene: TRBD1; CDR3aa: CASSMTGLEQYF; CDR3nt: TGTGCCAGCAGTATGACAGGGTTAGAGCAGTACTTC
j_gene: TRBJ2-7; abundance: -; v_gene: TRBV27; d_gene: -; CDR3aa: CASSLSGGRRAYEQYF; CDR3nt: TGTGCCAGCAGTTTATCCGGCGGGCGTAGGGCCTACGAGCAGTACTTC
j_gene: TRBJ1-1; abundance: -; v_gene: TRBV29-1; d_gene: TRBD1; CDR3aa: CSVGDRGSEAFF; CDR3nt: TGCAGCGTTGGGGACAGGGGTAGTGAAGCTTTCTTT